This section outlines one T cell receptor (beta chain) sequence together with its context. Authors' data handling: Nucleated cell counts were estimated from reference gene primer amplification. Sequenced by immunoSEQ multiplex PCR; TCRdb stores in-frame clones only, minus some. V and J calls and clone size are as listed in that table; D and trimming were resolved from the DNA. This repertoire shows about 380,000 clones, about 90% found once; its top ten account for roughly 1.2%. This entry is derived from a study of blood T cell repertoires in COVID-19. About the research overall: The United States, Italy and Spain supplied acute and convalescent COVID-19 samples. PBMCs, B-cell-depleted T cells, or T cells were the source of the cDNA or gDNA that made up the material.

Germline V gene sequence: CDR1 ENHRY, CDR2 SYGVKD. The length of the CDR3 is 14 residues. The V and J ends lost 10 bases and 1 base, in that order; junction bases with no gene match: 5. The chain combines TRBV10-3 with TRBJ2-2; 8 bases align to TRBD2. This TCR came from a man aged 40-50 years with acute or convalescent COVID-19. Sequenced input: peripheral blood. CDR3 sequence: CATGAGGNTGELFF. DNA for the CDR3: TGTGCCACGGGGGCGGGAGGGAACACCGGGGAGCTGTTTTTT.